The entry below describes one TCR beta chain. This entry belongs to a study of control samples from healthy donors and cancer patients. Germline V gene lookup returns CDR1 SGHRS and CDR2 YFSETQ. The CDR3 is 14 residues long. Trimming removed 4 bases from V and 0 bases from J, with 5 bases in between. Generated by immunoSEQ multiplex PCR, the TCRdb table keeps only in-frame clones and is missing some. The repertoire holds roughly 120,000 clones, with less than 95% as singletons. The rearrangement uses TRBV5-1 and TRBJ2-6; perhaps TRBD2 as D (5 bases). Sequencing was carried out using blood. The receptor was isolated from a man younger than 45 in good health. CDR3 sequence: CASSRDSGANVLTF. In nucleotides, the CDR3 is TGCGCCAGCAGCCGGGACTCTGGGGCCAACGTCCTGACTTTC.